One and the same sample provided the 9 T cell receptor beta chains below, sequenced in a study of graft-versus-host responses after intestinal transplantation. Profiled with immunoSEQ multiplex PCR; TCRdb holds only in-frame clones, not every one. The data contain 35,000 to 40,000 clones, roughly four fifths of them singletons. Source: PBMCs, taken about 1,000 days after transplant. Every receptor here comes from a human patient who received an intestinal transplant, so some T cells may come from the graft donor.

The chain is built from TRBV19 and TRBJ2-1, with 9 nucleotides matching TRBD2. This CDR3 has 15 residues. V was pared by 3 bases and J by 3 bases, with 3 bases of the junction left unmatched. Per germline, CDR1 LNHDA and CDR2 SQIVND (reference sequence). The DNA for the CDR3 is TGTGCCAGTAGTATTAAACTAGCGGGCTACAATGAGCAGTTCTTC. Protein product: CASSIKLAGYNEQFF. The complete variable domain, with remaining parts taken from reference TRBV19 and TRBJ2-1, reads DGGITQSPKYLFRKEGQNVTLSCEQNLNHDAMYWYRQDPGQGLRLIYYSQIVNDFQKGDIAEGYSVSREKKESFPLTVTSAQKNPTAFYLCASSIKLAGYNEQFFGPGTRLTVL.

This clone showed up just once. V gene TRBV6-5 combines with J gene TRBJ2-5, with unresolved D. V gave up 5 bases and J gave up 7 bases, with 8 bases separating them. Germline values: CDR1 MNHEY, CDR2 SVGAGI. The CDR3 consists of 11 residues. The CDR3 region is CASSAPGTQYF. The CDR3 nucleotides read TGTGCCAGCAGTGCCCCCGGGACCCAGTACTTC.

The chain recombines TRBV18 with TRBJ2-7; 8 bases match TRBD1. V shed 3 bases, J shed 1 base, and the junction held 2 bases outside the gene matches. Germline CDR1 reads KGHSH; CDR2 reads LQKENI. The CDR3 covers 14 residues. The CDR3 nucleotides read TGTGCCAGCTCACCTGGACAGGGATCCTACGAGCAGTACTTC. Its protein product is CASSPGQGSYEQYF.

The chain combines TRBV6-6 with TRBJ2-2; 9 nucleotides align to TRBD1. The CDR3 loop spans 16 amino acids. Germline values: CDR1 MNHNY, CDR2 SVGAGI (reference sequence). Trimming cost V 10 bases and J 0 bases; bases outside gene matches: 9. CDR3 in amino acids: CATAGRQGANTGELFF. The CDR3 nucleotides read TGTGCCACCGCCGGGAGACAGGGGGCGAACACCGGGGAGCTGTTTTTT.

This chain connects TRBV10-1 to TRBJ2-5, with D perhaps being TRBD1 or TRBD2 (5 bases each). V was shortened by 5 bases and J by 4 bases, with 11 bases between the two germline ends. CDR3 length: 13 amino acids. Germline V gene sequence: CDR1 WNHNN, CDR2 SYGVQD (reference sequence). The DNA for the CDR3 is TGCGCCAGCAGTCCGGGGCCGGGAGAGACCCAGTACTTC. It codes for CASSPGPGETQYF.

The chain couples TRBV27 to TRBJ1-1; a weak D match, TRBD1 (6 bases). Trimming took off 2 bases at V and 6 bases at J, with 13 bases between the two ends. Germline values: CDR1 MNHEY, CDR2 SMNVEV (reference sequence). The CDR3 runs 14 residues. CDR3 amino acids: CASSLRLGAPEAFF. Here the CDR3 DNA reads TGTGCCAGCAGTTTACGGTTGGGGGCCCCTGAAGCTTTCTTT.

The chain links TRBV5-1 to TRBJ2-3, with 8 bases lining up with TRBD2. The CDR3 covers 15 residues. CDR1 SGHRS and CDR2 YFSETQ come from the germline V gene. Trimming took 3 bases from V and 6 from J; bases not matched to a gene: 9. In DNA, the CDR3 is TGCGCCAGCAGCTCCGCGGGAGGACCAGGGGATACGCAGTATTTT. It encodes CASSSAGGPGDTQYF.

The genes are TRBV4-2 and TRBJ2-2; 12 bases are a match to TRBD1. Germline V gives CDR1 LGHNA, CDR2 YNFKEQ. The V segment lost 4 bases and the J segment 5 bases; nucleotides outside the gene matches: 8. This CDR3 contains 17 residues. The CDR3 protein is CASSLVGQGARTGELFF. CDR3 nucleotides: TGTGCCAGCAGCCTAGTGGGACAGGGGGCGAGAACCGGGGAGCTGTTTTTT.

The rearrangement uses TRBV11-2 and TRBJ2-2; TRBD1 is a possible D gene (5 bases). Germline V gene data show CDR1 as SGHAT and CDR2 as FQNNGV. Trimming removed 0 bases at V and 2 bases at J, with 10 bases between. This CDR3 is built from 16 residues. The CDR3 DNA sequence: TGTGCCAGCAGCTTAGACGCAGGGTTAAACACCGGGGAGCTGTTTTTT. This gives the protein CASSLDAGLNTGELFF.